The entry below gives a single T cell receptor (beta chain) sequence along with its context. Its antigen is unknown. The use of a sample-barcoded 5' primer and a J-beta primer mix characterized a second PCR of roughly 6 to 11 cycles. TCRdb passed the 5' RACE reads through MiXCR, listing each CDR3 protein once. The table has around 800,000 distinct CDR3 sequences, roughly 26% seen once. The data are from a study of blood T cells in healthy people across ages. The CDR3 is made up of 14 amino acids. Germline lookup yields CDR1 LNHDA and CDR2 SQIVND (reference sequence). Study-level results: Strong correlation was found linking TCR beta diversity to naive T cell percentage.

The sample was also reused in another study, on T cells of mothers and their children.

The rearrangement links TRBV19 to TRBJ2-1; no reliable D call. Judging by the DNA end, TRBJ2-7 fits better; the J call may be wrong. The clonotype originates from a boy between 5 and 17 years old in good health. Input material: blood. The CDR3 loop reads CASRPSDGSYEQYF. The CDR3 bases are TGTGCCAGTAGACCCTCGGACGGATCCTACGAGCAGTACTTC.